This T cell receptor (beta chain) derives from a study of metastatic and nonmetastatic thyroid tumors. Across the study: Both malignant and benign thyroid patients supplied peripheral blood and tumor or nodule tissue samples, across which the repertoires of these patients were then compared.

Using MiXCR, TCRdb reanalyzed the PCR reads. The sample records tens of thousands of clones, 4% to 4.5% being singletons. Germline CDR1 is SGHTA and CDR2 is FQGTGA. This CDR3 spans 16 amino acids. Details on this clone: This could be a read error, since a much larger clone is one nucleotide away.

Patients were all untreated before their thyroid surgery. The chain joins TRBV7-3 to TRBJ2-7; TRBD1 matches 11 bases. Matching the DNA end better, TRBJ2-3 makes the J call doubtful. The specimen was blood. The receptor was derived from a female donor with papillary thyroid cancer or a benign thyroid nodule (not recorded which). Some clones in this sample may be carry-over from other donors' samples. DNA for the CDR3: TGTGCCAGCAACCGGGGGGGACAGGGGGTCGCGGCGGCGCAGTATTTT. Translated: CASNRGGQGVAAAQYF.